The next 7 T cell receptor beta chains were all read from a single sample in a study of somatic mutations in cytotoxic T cells in rheumatoid arthritis. TCRdb keeps only in-frame clones here, not all; method: immunoSEQ multiplex PCR. The sample contains 5,500 to 8,500 clones, approximately 55% of which appear only once. Sequencing was done on a sample of CD8+ T cells sorted from blood. These receptors originate from a woman aged 40 to 50 in good health.

The chain uses TRBV7-9 and TRBJ1-1; no clear D. Germline CDR1 reads SEHNR; CDR2 reads FQNEAQ (reference sequence). The CDR3 is 15 residues long. V lost 1 base to trimming and J lost 1 base, with 10 bases between them. The CDR3 protein is CASSLVEAGNTEAFF. The DNA for the CDR3 is TGTGCCAGCAGCTTAGTCGAGGCAGGGAACACTGAAGCTTTCTTT.

CDR3 DNA: TGCAGCGTTGAGTTAGGGACAGGGAGCTACGAGCAGTACTTC. Amino acids: CSVELGTGSYEQYF. V gene TRBV29-1 combines with J gene TRBJ2-7, with TRBD1 identical over 9 bases. J lost 3 bases, V lost 3 bases, and 6 bases had no gene match. The CDR3 runs to 14 residues. The germline gives CDR1 SQVTM, CDR2 ANQGSEA.

The chain carries TRBV11-2 and TRBJ1-1; TRBD1 is a possible D gene (5 bases). The CDR3 has 17 residues. Germline V gives CDR1 SGHAT, CDR2 FQNNGV. Trimming stripped 7 bases from V and 1 base from J, with 22 bases between. The CDR3 coding sequence is TGTGCCAGCACCATGGGGCAGGCGGGTGAAGGGAACACTGAAGCTTTCTTT. It encodes CASTMGQAGEGNTEAFF.

This clone was seen only a few times. The chain uses TRBV27 and TRBJ2-7, with 11 bases that match TRBD2. Germline lookup yields CDR1 MNHEY and CDR2 SMNVEV (reference sequence). The CDR3 is made up of 12 amino acids. The trim removed 9 bases at V and 3 bases at J, leaving 1 base unmatched. CDR3 sequence reads: CASTSGSYEQYF. The CDR3 DNA reads TGTGCCAGTACTAGCGGGAGCTACGAGCAGTACTTC.

The chain combines TRBV19 with TRBJ2-1, with D possibly matching TRBD1 (6 bases). The germline CDR1 and CDR2 sequences are LNHDA and SQIVND (reference sequence). V gave up 3 bases and J gave up 7 bases, with 16 bases separating them. CDR3 size: 15 residues. Written as DNA, the CDR3 is TGTGCCAGTAGTATCCGAGGGGGAGCCTTGAATGAGCAGTTCTTC. Amino acids: CASSIRGGALNEQFF.

This chain connects TRBV4-1 to TRBJ2-2; 8 bases match TRBD1. Per germline, CDR1 MGHRA and CDR2 YSYEKL. The length of the CDR3 is 14 residues. V gave up 10 bases and J gave up 0 bases; unmatched junction bases: 4. The CDR3 region has the DNA TGCGCCACAAACAGGGGGTCGAACACCGGGGAGCTGTTTTTT. It codes for CATNRGSNTGELFF.

The CDR3 spells CASSLARDGPYEQYF. CDR3 sequence (DNA): TGTGCCAGCAGCTTAGCCCGGGACGGTCCCTACGAGCAGTACTTC. The chain recombines TRBV7-2 with TRBJ2-7; possibly TRBD1 or TRBD2 for D (5 bases each). Trimming removed 0 bases from V and 2 bases from J, with 11 bases in between. There are 15 residues in the CDR3. The germline CDR1 and CDR2 sequences are SGHTA and FQGNSA.